This T cell receptor beta chain was sequenced for a study of response to subunit inactivated influenza vaccine. General study findings and limits: The study's authors posited that every seasonal influenza vaccination enlists few new T cells.

This clonotype was seen only a few times. Its matching antigen is unknown. Each CDR3 protein gets one entry after TCRdb re-called the RT-PCR reads with MiXCR. The repertoire holds about 480,000 distinct CDR3 sequences, approximately 13% seen once, with roughly 13% in the top ten. V lost 6 bases, J lost 1 base, and 13 bases lay in between. This CDR3 comprises 14 residues. From germline, CDR1 is SGHVS and CDR2 FNYEAQ. This chain uses TRBV7-6 with TRBJ2-7; D is unclear. The source is a man aged 45-65 years who received an inactivated influenza vaccine. The sequencing here drew on PBMCs from blood, taken about 6 weeks after vaccination. The CDR3, as DNA: TGTGCCAGCAGTCCCCTTGGGCTATCCTACGAGCAGTACTTC. Its protein is CASSPLGLSYEQYF. Based on the CDR3 plus reference TRBV7-6 and TRBJ2-7, the full variable domain is GAGVSQSPRYKVTKRGQDVALRCDPISGHVSLYWYRQALGQGPEFLTYFNYEAQQDKSGLPNDRFSAERPEGSISTLTIQRTEQRDSAMYRCASSPLGLSYEQYFGPGTRLTVT.